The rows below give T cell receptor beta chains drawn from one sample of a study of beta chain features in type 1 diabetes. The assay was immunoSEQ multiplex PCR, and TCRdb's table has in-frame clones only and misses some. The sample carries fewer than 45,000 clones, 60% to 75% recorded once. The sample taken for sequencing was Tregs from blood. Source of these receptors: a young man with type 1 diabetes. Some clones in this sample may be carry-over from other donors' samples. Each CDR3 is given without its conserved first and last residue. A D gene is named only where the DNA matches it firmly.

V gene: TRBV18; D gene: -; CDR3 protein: ASSPRTDTDTQY
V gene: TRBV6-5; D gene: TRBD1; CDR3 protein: ASSGTGPWDEQF
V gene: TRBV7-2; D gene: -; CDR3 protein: ASSAGFLGEAF
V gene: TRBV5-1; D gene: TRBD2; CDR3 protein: ASNGVGGGAIYNEQF
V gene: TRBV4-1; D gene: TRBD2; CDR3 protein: ASSQDFTGGGETQY
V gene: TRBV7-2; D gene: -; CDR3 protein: ASSLYGPGYT
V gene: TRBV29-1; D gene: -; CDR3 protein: SAPSPGTQETQY
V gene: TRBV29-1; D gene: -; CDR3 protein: SVEAPGIEAF
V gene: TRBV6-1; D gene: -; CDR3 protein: ASRLDSYNEQF
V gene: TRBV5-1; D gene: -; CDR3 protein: ASSLLPGTYEQY
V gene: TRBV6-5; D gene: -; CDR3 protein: ASSYSGGFGEAF
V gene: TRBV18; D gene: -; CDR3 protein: ASSPPAGLNTGELF
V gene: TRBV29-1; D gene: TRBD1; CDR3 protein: SVGTGGYYEQY
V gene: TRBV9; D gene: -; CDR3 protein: ASSVGSRLDSNQPQH
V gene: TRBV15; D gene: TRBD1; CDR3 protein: ATSRDQGAWETQY
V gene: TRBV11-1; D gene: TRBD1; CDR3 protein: ASSLDIGTGRNEQF
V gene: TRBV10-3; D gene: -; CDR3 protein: AISVRQQHTPYT
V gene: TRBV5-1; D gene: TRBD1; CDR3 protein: ASSSAGTGIEQY
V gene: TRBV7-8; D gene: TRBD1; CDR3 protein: ASSPQGAQETQY
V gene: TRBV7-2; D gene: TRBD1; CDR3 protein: ASSTWTGQETQY
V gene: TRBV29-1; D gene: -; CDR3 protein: SVVVGQANSEQY
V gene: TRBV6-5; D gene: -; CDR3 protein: ASSPGGTSVLPQH
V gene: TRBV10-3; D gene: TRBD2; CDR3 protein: AISDGLAGADTQY
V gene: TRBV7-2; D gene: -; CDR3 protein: ASSLQGEDTQY
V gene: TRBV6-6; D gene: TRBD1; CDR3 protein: ASRMGQAEPGDTQY
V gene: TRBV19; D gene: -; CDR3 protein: ASSPIQGRNGYT
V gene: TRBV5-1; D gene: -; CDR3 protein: ASSQNQETQY
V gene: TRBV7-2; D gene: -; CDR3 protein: ASSALSGSSYNEQF
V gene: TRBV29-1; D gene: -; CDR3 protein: SVDDYTEAF
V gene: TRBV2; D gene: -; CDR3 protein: ASSEYRTDGYT
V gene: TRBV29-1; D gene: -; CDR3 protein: SVGSSTEAF
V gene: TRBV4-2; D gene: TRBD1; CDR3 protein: ASSQGDRRLNTEAF
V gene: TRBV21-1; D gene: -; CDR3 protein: ASSPHGTGGLTPQH
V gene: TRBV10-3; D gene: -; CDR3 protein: AISGGGRAATGELF
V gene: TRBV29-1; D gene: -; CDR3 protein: SVEGQTYEQY
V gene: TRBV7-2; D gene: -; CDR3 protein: ASSLTGISHEQY
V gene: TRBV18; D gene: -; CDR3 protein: ASSPTDRPYEQY
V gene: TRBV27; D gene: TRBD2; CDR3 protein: ASSLREGFYEQY
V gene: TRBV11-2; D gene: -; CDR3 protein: ASSPSGLSTEAF
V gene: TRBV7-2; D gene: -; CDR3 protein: ASSRGTLNTGELF
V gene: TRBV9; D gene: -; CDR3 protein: ASSIEQARTLH
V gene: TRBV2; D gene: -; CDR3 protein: ASSARDTQY
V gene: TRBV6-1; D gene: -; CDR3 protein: ASSVINTGELF
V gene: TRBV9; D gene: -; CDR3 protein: ASSPTGGYSNQPQH
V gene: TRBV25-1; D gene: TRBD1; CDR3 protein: ASPGQSVVAASYEQY
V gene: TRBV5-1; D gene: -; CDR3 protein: ASSLDGGEAF
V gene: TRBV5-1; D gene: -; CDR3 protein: ASSLGVVRLAKNIQY